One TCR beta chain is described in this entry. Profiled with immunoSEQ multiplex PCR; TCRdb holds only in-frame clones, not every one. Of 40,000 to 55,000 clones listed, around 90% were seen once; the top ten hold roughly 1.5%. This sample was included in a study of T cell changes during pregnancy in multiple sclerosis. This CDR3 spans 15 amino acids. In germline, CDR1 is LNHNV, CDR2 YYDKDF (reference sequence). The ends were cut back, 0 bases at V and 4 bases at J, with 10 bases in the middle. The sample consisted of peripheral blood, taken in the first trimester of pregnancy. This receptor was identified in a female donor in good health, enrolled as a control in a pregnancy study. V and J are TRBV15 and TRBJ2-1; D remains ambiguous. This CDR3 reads CATSRDLTNYNEQFF. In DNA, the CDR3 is TGTGCCACCAGCAGAGATCTGACAAATTACAATGAGCAGTTCTTC.